One sample yielded the 6 T cell receptor beta chains listed below, sequenced in a study of T cell responses to AZD1222 COVID-19 vaccine. Method: immunoSEQ multiplex PCR; TCRdb's copy keeps in-frame clones and lacks some. The sample comprises 100,000 or so clones, more than 85% of which are singletons, and approximately 4.5% rests with the top ten. The sequencing used peripheral blood, collected on day 0 of AZD1222 vaccination. These receptors all come from an adult in good health.

The chain joins TRBV4-2 to TRBJ1-4; 10 bases are shared with TRBD1. This CDR3 has 15 residues. The V gene end was trimmed by 0 bases and the J gene end by 6 bases; junction bases not matched to a gene: 1. From germline, CDR1 is LGHNA and CDR2 YNFKEQ. Written as DNA, the CDR3 is TGTGCCAGCAGCCAAGAGGGGACAGGGGATGAAAAACTGTTTTTT. It encodes CASSQEGTGDEKLFF.

The chain has TRBV6-5 and TRBJ1-2, with D hard to call. Trimming removed 1 base at V and 6 bases at J, with 18 bases between. Germline V gives CDR1 MNHEY, CDR2 SVGAGI. The CDR3 runs 16 residues. CDR3 DNA sequence: TGTGCCAGCAGTTACTACCTTGGGGTGAATCTACATGGCTACACCTTC. It is translated as CASSYYLGVNLHGYTF.

This clone was recorded only once. The V and J genes are TRBV4-1 and TRBJ2-1; D remains unclear. The CDR3 length is 11 residues. Germline V gene lookup returns CDR1 MGHRA and CDR2 YSYEKL. V was clipped by 4 bases and J by 7 bases, with 5 bases between them. The CDR3 reads CASSRMNEQFF. In DNA form, the CDR3 reads TGCGCCAGCAGCCGCATGAATGAGCAGTTCTTC.

V and J are TRBV28 and TRBJ2-1, with TRBD1 identical over 9 bases. Trimming removed 6 bases from V and 6 bases from J; junction bases left unmatched: 9. This CDR3 has 15 amino acids. The germline gives CDR1 MDHEN, CDR2 SYDVKM. The CDR3 loop is CASSLTGGGLNEQFF. In DNA form, the CDR3 reads TGTGCCAGCAGCCTTACAGGGGGCGGGCTCAATGAGCAGTTCTTC.

The rearrangement joins TRBV7-2 to TRBJ2-7; D could derive from TRBD1 or TRBD2 (6 bases each). In germline, CDR1 is SGHTA, CDR2 FQGNSA. Trimming took off 5 bases at V and 4 bases at J, with 21 bases between the two ends. There are 16 residues in the CDR3. CDR3 residues: CASSETFTGRRYEQYF. The CDR3 nucleotides are TGTGCCAGCAGCGAGACCTTTACAGGGAGGCGTTACGAGCAGTACTTC.

The CDR3 is CASSFGPANYGYTF. The CDR3 coding sequence is TGTGCCAGCAGTTTCGGACCGGCAAACTATGGCTACACCTTC. The chain carries TRBV27 and TRBJ1-2, with unresolved D. There are 14 residues in the CDR3. V was cut by 3 bases and J by 2 bases, with 10 bases left in between. CDR1 is MNHEY and CDR2 is SMNVEV in the germline V gene (reference sequence).